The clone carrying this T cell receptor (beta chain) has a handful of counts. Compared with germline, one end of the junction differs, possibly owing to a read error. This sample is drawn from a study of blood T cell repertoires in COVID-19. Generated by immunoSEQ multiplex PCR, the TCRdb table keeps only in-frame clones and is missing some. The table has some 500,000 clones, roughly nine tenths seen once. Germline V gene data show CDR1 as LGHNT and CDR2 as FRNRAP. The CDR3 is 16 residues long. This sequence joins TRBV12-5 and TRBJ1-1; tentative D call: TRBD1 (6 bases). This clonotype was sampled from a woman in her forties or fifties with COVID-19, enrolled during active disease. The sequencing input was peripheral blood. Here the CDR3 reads CASGLDRPKMNTEAFF. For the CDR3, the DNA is TGTGCTAGTGGATTGGACAGACCTAAGATGAACACTGAAGCTTTCTTT. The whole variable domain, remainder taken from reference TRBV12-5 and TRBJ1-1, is DARVTQTPRHKVTEMGQEVTMRCQPILGHNTVFWYRQTMMQGLELLAYFRNRAPLDDSGMPKDRFSAEMPDATLATLKIQPSEPRDSAVYFCASGLDRPKMNTEAFFGQGTRLTVV.